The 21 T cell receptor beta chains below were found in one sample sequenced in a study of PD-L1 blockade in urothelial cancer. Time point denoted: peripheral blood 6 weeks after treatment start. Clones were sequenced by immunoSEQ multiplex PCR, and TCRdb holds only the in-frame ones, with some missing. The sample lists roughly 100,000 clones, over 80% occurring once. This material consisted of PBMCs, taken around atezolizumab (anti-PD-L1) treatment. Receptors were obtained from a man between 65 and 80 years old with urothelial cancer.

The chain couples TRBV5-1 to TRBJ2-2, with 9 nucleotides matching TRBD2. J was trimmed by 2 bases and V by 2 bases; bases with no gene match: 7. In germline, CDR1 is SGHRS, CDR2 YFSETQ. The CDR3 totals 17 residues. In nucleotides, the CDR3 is TGCGCCAGCAGCTTACTAGCGGGCCGGAGCAACACCGGGGAGCTGTTTTTT. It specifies CASSLLAGRSNTGELFF.

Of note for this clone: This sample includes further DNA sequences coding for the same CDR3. The CDR3 here is CASSLAPSGGPGTDTQYF. In DNA, the CDR3 is TGCGCCAGCAGCTTGGCCCCTAGCGGGGGGCCGGGCACAGATACGCAGTATTTT. The chain couples TRBV5-1 to TRBJ2-3; 11 bases are a match to TRBD2. CDR1 is SGHRS and CDR2 is YFSETQ in the germline V gene. The CDR3 length is 18 residues. V was pared by 0 bases and J by 1 base, with 7 bases of the junction left unmatched.

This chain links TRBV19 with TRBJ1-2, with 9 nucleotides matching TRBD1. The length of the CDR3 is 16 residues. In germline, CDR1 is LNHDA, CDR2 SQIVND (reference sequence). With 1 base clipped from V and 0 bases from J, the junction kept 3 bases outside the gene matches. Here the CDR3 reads CASSIARTGANYGYTF. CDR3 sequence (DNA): TGTGCCAGTAGTATAGCCAGGACAGGGGCTAACTATGGCTACACCTTC.

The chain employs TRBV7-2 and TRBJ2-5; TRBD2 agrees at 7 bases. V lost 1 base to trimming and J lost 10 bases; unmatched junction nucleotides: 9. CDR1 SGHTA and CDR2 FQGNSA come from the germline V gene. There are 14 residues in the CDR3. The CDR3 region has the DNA TGTGCCAGCAGCTTAGGGGACCCCCGGGGGGTCCAGTACTTC. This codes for CASSLGDPRGVQYF.

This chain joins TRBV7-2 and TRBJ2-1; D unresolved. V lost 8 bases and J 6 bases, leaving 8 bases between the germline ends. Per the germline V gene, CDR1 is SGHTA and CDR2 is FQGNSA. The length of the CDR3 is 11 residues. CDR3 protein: CASSQVNEQFF. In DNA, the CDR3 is TGTGCCAGCTCCCAGGTCAATGAGCAGTTCTTC.

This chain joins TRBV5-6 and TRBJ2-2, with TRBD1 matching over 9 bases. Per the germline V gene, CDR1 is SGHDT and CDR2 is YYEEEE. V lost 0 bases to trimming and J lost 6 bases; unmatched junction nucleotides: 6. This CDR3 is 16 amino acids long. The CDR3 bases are TGTGCCAGCAGCTTGGAGTGGGGACAGGGCTCCGGGGAGCTGTTTTTT. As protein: CASSLEWGQGSGELFF.

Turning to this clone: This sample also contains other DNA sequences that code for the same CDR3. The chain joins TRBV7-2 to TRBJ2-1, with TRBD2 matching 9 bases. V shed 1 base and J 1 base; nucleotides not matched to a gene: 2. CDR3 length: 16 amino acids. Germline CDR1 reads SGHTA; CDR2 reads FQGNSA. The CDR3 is CASSLVSGRSYNEQFF. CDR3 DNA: TGTGCCAGCAGCTTAGTAAGCGGGAGGTCCTACAATGAGCAGTTCTTC.

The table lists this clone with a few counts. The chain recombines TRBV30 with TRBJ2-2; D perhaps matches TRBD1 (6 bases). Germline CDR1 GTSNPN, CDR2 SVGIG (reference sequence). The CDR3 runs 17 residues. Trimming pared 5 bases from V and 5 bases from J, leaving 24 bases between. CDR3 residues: CAWSLLGGWSRTGELFF. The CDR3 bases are TGTGCCTGGTCACTATTAGGGGGTTGGTCGAGAACCGGGGAGCTGTTTTTT.

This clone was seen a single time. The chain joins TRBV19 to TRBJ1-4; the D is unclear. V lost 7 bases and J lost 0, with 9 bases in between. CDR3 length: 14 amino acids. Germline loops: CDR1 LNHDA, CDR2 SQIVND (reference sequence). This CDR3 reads CASKRRSTNEKLFF. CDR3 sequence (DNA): TGTGCCAGTAAGCGTAGGTCAACTAATGAAAAACTGTTTTTT.

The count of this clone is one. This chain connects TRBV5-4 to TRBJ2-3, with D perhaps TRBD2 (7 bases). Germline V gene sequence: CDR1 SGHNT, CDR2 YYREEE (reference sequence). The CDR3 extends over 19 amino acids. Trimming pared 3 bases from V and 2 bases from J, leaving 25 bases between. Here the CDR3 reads CASSSGGGARRGSTDTQYF. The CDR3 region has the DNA TGTGCCAGCAGCTCCGGAGGGGGGGCGAGGCGGGGCTCCACAGATACGCAGTATTTT.

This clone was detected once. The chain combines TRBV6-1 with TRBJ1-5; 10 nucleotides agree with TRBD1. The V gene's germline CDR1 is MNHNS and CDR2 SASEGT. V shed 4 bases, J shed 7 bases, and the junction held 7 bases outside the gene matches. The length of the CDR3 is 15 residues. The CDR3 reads CASSVSGQGRQPQHF. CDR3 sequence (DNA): TGTGCCAGCAGTGTATCGGGACAGGGGAGGCAGCCCCAGCATTTT.

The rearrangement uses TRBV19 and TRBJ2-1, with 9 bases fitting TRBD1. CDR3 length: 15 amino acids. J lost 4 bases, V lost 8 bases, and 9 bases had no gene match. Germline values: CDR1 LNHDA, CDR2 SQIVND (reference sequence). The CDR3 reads CASCPTGTGYNEQFF. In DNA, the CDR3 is TGTGCCAGTTGTCCCACCGGGACAGGGTACAATGAGCAGTTCTTC.

In nucleotides, the CDR3 is TGTGCCAGCTCACCCCCCGGGACAAATACCTACGAGCAGTACTTC. It specifies CASSPPGTNTYEQYF. The chain couples TRBV18 to TRBJ2-7; TRBD1 is a possible D gene (6 bases). V lost 3 bases and J lost 2, with 14 bases in between. The length of the CDR3 is 15 residues. Germline V gene lookup returns CDR1 KGHSH and CDR2 LQKENI.

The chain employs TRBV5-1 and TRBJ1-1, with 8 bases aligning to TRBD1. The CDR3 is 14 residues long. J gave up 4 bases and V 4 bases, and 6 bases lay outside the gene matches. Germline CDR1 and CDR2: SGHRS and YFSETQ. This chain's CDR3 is CASSPPDRGTEAFF. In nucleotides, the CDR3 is TGCGCCAGCAGCCCCCCCGACAGGGGCACTGAAGCTTTCTTT.

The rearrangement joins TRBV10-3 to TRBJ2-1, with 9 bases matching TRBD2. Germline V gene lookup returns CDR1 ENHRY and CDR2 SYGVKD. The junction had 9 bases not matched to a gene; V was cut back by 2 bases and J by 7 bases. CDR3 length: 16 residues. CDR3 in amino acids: CAISEVGVAGENEQFF. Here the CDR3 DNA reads TGTGCCATCAGTGAGGTCGGGGTAGCGGGAGAGAATGAGCAGTTCTTC.

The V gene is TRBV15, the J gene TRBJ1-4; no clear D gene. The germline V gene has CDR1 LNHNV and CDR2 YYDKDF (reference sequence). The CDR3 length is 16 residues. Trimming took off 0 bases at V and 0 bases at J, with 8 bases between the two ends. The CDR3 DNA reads TGTGCCACCAGCAGAGATTTGGCGGCAACTAATGAAAAACTGTTTTTT. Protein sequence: CATSRDLAATNEKLFF. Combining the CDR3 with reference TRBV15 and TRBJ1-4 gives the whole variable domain DAMVIQNPRYQVTQFGKPVTLSCSQTLNHNVMYWYQQKSSQAPKLLFHYYDKDFNNEADTPDNFQSRRPNTSFCFLDIRSPGLGDTAMYLCATSRDLAATNEKLFFGSGTQLSVL.

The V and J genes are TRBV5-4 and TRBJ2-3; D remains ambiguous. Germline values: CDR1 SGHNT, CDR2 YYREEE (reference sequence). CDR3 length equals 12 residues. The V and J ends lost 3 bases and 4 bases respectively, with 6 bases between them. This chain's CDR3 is CASSSFADTQYF. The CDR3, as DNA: TGTGCCAGCAGCTCCTTTGCAGATACGCAGTATTTT.

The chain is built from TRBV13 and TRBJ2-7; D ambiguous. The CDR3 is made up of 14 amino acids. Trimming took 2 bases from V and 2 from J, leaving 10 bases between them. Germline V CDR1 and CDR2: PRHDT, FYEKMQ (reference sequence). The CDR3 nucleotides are TGTGCCAGCAGCTTAAAGACAATCGCCTACGAGCAGTACTTC. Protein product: CASSLKTIAYEQYF.

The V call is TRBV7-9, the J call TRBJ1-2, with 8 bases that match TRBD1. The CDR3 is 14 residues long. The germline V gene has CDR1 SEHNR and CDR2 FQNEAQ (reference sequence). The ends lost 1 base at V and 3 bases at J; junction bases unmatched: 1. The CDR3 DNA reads TGTGCCAGCAGCTTAGGGGGACAGGACTATGGCTACACCTTC. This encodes CASSLGGQDYGYTF.

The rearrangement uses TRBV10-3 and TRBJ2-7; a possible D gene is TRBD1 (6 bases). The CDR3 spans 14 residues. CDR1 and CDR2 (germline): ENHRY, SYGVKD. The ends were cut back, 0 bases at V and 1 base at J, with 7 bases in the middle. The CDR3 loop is CAISESRGSYEQYF. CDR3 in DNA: TGTGCCATCAGTGAGTCCAGGGGTTCCTACGAGCAGTACTTC.

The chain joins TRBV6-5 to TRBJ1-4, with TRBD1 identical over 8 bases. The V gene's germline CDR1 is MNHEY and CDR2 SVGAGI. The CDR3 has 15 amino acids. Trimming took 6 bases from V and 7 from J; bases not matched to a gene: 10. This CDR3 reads CASRSGQGGSEKLFF. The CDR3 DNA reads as TGTGCCAGCAGAAGCGGACAGGGAGGGAGTGAAAAACTGTTTTTT.